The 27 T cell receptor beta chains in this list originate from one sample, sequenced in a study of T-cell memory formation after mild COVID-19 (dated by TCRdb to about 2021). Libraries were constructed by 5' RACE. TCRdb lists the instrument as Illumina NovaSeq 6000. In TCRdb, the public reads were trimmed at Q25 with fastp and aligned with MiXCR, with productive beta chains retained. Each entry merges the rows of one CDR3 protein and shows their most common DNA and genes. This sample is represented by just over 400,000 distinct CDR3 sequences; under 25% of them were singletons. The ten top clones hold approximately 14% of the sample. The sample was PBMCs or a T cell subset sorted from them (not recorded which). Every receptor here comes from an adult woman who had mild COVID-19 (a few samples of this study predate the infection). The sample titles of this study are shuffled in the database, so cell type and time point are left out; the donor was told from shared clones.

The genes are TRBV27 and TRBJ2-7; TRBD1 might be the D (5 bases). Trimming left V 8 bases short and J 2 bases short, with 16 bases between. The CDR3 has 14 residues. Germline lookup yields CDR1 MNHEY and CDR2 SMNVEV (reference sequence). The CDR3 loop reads CASSPTVPPYEQYF. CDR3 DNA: TGTGCCAGCTCTCCGACAGTCCCACCCTACGAGCAGTACTTC.

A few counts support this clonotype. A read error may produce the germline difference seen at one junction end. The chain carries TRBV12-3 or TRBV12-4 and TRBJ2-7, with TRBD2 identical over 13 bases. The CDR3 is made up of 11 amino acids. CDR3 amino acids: CASSLGLAGSF. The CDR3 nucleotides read TGTGCCAGCAGTCTGGGACTAGCGGGAAGCTTC.

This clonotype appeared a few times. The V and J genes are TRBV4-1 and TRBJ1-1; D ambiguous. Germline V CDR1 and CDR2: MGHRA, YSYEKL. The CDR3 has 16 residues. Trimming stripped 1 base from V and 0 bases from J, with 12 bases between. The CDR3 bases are TGCGCCAGCAGCCAAGTCTCGATGGGGATGAACACTGAAGCTTTCTTT. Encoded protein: CASSQVSMGMNTEAFF.

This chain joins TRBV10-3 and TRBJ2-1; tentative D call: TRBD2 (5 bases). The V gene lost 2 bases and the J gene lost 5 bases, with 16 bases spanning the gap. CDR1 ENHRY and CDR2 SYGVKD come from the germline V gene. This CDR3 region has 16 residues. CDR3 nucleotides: TGTGCCATCAGTGAGAGGGCATTAGCGTATGACAATGAGCAGTTCTTC. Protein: CAISERALAYDNEQFF.

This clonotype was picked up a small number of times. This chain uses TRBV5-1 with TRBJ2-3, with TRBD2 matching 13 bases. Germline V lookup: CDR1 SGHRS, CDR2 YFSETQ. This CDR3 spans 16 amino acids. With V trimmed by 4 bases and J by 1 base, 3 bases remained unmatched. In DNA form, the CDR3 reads TGCGCCAGCAGCATAGGGACTAGCGGGGGCACAGATACGCAGTATTTT. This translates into CASSIGTSGGTDTQYF.

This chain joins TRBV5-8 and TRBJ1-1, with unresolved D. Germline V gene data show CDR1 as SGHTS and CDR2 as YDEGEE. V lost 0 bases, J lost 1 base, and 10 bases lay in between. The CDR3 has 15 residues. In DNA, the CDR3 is TGTGCCAGCAGCTTGGTCGGATTGGGGAACACTGAAGCTTTCTTT. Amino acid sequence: CASSLVGLGNTEAFF.

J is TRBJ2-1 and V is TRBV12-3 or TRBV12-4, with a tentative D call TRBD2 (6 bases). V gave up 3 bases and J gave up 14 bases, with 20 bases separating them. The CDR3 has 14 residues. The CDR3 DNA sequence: TGTGCCAGCAGTTTGTCTCCGGGACTCCCCGCGGAGTTCTTC. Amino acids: CASSLSPGLPAEFF.

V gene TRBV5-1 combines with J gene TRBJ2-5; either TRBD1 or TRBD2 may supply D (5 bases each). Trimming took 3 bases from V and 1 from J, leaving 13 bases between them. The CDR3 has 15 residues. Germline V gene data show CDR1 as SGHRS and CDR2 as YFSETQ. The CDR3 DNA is TGCGCCAGCAGCTCGGGACGAGCGGCCCAAGAGACCCAGTACTTC. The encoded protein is CASSSGRAAQETQYF.

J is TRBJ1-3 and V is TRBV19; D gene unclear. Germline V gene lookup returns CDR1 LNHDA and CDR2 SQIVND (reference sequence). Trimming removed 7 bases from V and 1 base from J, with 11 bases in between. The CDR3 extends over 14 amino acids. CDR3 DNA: TGTGCCAGTACCGTTTCACTTTCTGGAAACACCATATATTTT. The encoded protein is CASTVSLSGNTIYF.

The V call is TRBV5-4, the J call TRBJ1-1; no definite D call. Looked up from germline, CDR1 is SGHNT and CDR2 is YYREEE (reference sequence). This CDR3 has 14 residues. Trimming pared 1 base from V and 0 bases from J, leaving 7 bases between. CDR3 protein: CASSLSQMNTEAFF. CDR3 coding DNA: TGTGCCAGCAGCTTGTCACAGATGAACACTGAAGCTTTCTTT.

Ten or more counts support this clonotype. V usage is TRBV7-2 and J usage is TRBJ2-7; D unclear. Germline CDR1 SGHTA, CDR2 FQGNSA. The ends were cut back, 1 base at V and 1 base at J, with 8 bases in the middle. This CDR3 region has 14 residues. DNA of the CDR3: TGTGCCAGCAGCTTAGGAGTGGCATCCTACGAGCAGTACTTC. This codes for CASSLGVASYEQYF.

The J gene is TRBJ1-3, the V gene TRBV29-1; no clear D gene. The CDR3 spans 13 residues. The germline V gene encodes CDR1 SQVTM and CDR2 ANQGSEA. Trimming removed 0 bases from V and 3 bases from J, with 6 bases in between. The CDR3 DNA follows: TGCAGCGTTGAAGACAGTCATGGAAACACCATATATTTT. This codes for CSVEDSHGNTIYF.

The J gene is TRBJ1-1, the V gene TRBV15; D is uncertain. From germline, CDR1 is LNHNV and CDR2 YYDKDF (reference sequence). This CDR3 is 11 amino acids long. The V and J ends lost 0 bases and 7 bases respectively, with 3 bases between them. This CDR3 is CATSRDGEAFF. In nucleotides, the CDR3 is TGTGCCACCAGCAGAGACGGTGAAGCTTTCTTT.

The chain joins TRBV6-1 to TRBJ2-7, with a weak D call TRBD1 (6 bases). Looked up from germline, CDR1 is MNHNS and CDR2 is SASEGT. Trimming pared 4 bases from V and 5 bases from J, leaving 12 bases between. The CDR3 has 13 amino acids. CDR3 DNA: TGTGCCAGCAGTGGTGGACAGTCCCACGAGCAGTACTTC. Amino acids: CASSGGQSHEQYF.

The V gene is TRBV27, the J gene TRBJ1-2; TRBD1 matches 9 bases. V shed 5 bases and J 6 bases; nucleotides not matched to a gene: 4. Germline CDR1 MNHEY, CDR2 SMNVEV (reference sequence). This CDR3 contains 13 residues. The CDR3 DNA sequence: TGTGCCAGCAGTCGCGGGACAGGGAATGGCTACACCTTC. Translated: CASSRGTGNGYTF.

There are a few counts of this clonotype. The CDR3 loop is CASSPPTSTNEQFF. CDR3 in DNA: TGTGCCAGCTCACCACCGACGTCGACAAATGAGCAGTTCTTC. The chain employs TRBV18 and TRBJ2-1, with D unresolved. The CDR3 runs to 14 residues. Germline-derived CDR1 and CDR2 are KGHSH and LQKENI. The V end lost 0 bases, the J end lost 7 bases, and 10 bases lay between the germline ends.

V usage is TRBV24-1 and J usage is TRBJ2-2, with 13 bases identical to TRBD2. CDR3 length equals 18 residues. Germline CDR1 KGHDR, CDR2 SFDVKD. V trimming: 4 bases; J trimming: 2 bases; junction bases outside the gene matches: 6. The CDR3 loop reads CATSDQGLAGLNTGELFF. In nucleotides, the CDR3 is TGTGCCACCAGTGACCAGGGACTAGCGGGGCTTAACACCGGGGAGCTGTTTTTT.

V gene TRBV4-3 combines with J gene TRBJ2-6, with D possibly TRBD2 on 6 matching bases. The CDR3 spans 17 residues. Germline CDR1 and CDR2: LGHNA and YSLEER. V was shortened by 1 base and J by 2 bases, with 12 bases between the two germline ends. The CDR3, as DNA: TGCGCCAGCAGCCAAGGGGACTCCCCCGCTGGGGCCAACGTCCTGACTTTC. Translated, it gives CASSQGDSPAGANVLTF.

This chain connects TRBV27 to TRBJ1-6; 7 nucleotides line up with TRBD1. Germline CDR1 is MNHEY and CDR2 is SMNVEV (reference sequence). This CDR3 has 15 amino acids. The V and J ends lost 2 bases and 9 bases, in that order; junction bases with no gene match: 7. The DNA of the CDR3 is TGTGCCAGCAGTTTAGGTCAAGGGGGCTCTTCACCCCTCCACTTT. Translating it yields CASSLGQGGSSPLHF.

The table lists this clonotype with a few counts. The chain's CDR3 is CASSLDRSFTDTQYF. The CDR3, as DNA: TGCGCCAGCAGCTTGGACAGGAGTTTCACAGATACGCAGTATTTT. V gene TRBV5-1 combines with J gene TRBJ2-3; D perhaps matches TRBD1 (5 bases). Germline V CDR1 and CDR2: SGHRS, YFSETQ. The V and J ends lost 0 bases and 2 bases respectively, with 10 bases between them. The CDR3 length is 15 residues.

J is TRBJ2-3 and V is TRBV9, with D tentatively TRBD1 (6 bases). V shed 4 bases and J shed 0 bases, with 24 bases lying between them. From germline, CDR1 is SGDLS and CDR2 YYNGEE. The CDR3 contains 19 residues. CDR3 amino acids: CASSIQGRGEKSSTDTQYF. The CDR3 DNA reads TGTGCCAGCAGCATACAGGGTCGGGGAGAAAAGTCTAGCACAGATACGCAGTATTTT.

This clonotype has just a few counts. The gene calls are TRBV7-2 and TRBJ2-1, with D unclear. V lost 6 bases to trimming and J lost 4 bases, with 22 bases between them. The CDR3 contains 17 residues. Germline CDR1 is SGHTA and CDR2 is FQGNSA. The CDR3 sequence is CASSHGLRTTSYNEQFF. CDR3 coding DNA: TGTGCCAGCAGTCATGGGCTGAGAACCACGAGTTACAATGAGCAGTTCTTC.

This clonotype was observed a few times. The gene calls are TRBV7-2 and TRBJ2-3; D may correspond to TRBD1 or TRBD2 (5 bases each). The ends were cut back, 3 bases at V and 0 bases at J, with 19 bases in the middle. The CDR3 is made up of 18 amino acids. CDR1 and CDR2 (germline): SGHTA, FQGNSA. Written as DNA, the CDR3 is TGTGCCAGCAGCTTGGAAAACACAGGAGGTTATAGCACAGATACGCAGTATTTT. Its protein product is CASSLENTGGYSTDTQYF.

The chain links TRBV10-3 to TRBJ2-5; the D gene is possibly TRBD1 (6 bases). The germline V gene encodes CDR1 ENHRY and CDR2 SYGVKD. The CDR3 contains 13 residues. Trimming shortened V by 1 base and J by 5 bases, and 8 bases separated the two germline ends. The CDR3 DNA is TGTGCCATCAGTGAGTTGGGGGCCGAGACCCAGTACTTC. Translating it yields CAISELGAETQYF.

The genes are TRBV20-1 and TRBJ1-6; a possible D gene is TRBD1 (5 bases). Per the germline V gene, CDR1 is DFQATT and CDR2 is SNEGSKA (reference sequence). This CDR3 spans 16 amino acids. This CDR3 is CSAQAGPSSYNSPLHF. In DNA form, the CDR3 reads TGCAGCGCTCAAGCAGGGCCGAGCTCCTATAATTCACCCCTCCACTTT.

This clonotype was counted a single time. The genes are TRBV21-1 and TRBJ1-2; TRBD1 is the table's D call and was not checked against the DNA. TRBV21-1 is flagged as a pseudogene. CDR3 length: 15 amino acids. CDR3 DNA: TGTGCCAGCAGGCCCCGGGACAGGGCAAACTATGGCTACACCTTC. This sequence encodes CASRPRDRANYGYTF.

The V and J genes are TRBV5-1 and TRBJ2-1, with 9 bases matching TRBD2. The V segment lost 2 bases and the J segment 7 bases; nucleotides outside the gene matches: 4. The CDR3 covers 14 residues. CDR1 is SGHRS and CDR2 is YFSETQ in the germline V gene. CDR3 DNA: TGCGCCAGCAGCTTCCGCGGGGGGGTAAATGAGCAGTTCTTC. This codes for CASSFRGGVNEQFF.